This TCR beta chain was sequenced for a study of cytomegalovirus exposure and HLA in healthy donors. To note about this clone: Its antigen is still unknown.

The germline gives CDR1 SNHLY, CDR2 FYNNEI. The CDR3 sequence is 17 residues long. The ends lost 6 bases at V and 5 bases at J; junction bases unmatched: 10. 60 Vbeta and 13 Jbeta primers were used in PCR. This table comes from immunoSEQ multiplex PCR, and its TCRdb copy is limited to in-frame clones, with some not included. The sample consists of roughly 160,000 clones, roughly 83% of them appearing once. General observations from the study: As was reported, the HLA-A and HLA-B alleles of most subjects were accurately predicted from TCR beta sequences.

Sequences were obtained from PBMCs. The V gene is TRBV2, the J gene TRBJ2-2; 12 positions agree with TRBD1. The sequence came from a boy between 2 and 15 years old in good health and CMV-seronegative. The CDR3 region has the DNA TGTGCCAGCAGCGCTCTACCGGGACAGGGGGCGACCGGGGAGCTGTTTTTT. Its translation is CASSALPGQGATGELFF.